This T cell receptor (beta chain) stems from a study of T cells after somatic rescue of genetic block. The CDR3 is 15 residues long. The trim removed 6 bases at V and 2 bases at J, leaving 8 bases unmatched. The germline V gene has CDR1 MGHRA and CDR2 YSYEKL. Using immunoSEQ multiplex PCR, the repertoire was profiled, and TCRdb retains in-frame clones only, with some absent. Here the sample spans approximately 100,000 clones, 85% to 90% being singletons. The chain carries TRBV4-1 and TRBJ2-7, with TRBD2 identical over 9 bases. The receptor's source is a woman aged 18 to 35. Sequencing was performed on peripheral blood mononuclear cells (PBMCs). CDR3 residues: CASRGWASGTYEQYF. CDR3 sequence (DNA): TGCGCCAGCAGGGGCTGGGCTAGCGGGACCTACGAGCAGTACTTC.